This T cell receptor (beta chain) was identified during a study of T cell repertoires in ileal Crohn's disease. Study-wide findings and caveats: Endoscopic recurrence occurred in every patient whose clonality exceeded 26.8%.

Worth noting for this clone: The target antigen is unknown.

Trimming removed 3 bases at V and 4 bases at J, with 14 bases between. Looked up from germline, CDR1 is MRHNA and CDR2 is SNTAGT. The CDR3 is 15 amino acids. Assay: immunoSEQ multiplex PCR; the TCRdb copy retains only in-frame clones and omits some. This table has roughly 13,000 clones, around 79% appearing once. Time point specified: inflamed ileum from the surgical specimen. The V gene is TRBV6-4, the J gene TRBJ2-3; tentative D call: TRBD2 (7 bases). What was sequenced was ileal tissue. This TCR was recovered from an adult with Crohn's disease. The DNA of the CDR3 is TGTGCCAGCAGTGAGGGGGGGGGCCGTCCAGATACGCAGTATTTT. Protein: CASSEGGGRPDTQYF.